Following are 4 T cell receptor beta chains from one sample sequenced in a study of T cell responses to AZD1222 COVID-19 vaccine. The table came from immunoSEQ multiplex PCR; TCRdb's copy has only in-frame clones and leaves some out. The sample contains around 150,000 clones, approximately 94% of which appear only once. Sample: peripheral blood, taken 28 days after the second AZD1222 dose. The origin of the receptors is an adult who received the AZD1222 COVID-19 vaccine.

The V call is TRBV5-1, the J call TRBJ2-5; 11 nucleotides line up with TRBD2. Trimming removed 5 bases from V and 4 bases from J; junction bases left unmatched: 13. The CDR3 is 17 amino acids. Germline V gene data show CDR1 as SGHRS and CDR2 as YFSETQ. This chain's CDR3 is CASRRSGTSGVLETQYF. The CDR3 DNA reads TGCGCCAGCAGACGATCCGGGACTAGCGGAGTTCTAGAGACCCAGTACTTC.

The chain employs TRBV6-5 and TRBJ1-2, with D unclear. V was cut by 8 bases and J by 6 bases, with 19 bases left in between. CDR3 length: 14 residues. Looked up from germline, CDR1 is MNHEY and CDR2 is SVGAGI. DNA for the CDR3: TGTGCCAGCCAAACCCTGAGGAGGGCCGATGGCTACACCTTC. Translating gives CASQTLRRADGYTF.

J is TRBJ1-1 and V is TRBV11-2; no clear D. There are 15 residues in the CDR3. Germline CDR1 reads SGHAT; CDR2 reads FQNNGV. Trimming left V 5 bases short and J 0 bases short, with 13 bases between. CDR3 sequence reads: CASSNRGRMNTEAFF. CDR3 nucleotides: TGTGCCAGCAGCAACAGAGGGAGGATGAACACTGAAGCTTTCTTT.

The gene calls are TRBV7-9 and TRBJ1-2; D call uncertain. Trimming stripped 1 base from V and 1 base from J, with 10 bases between. The CDR3 loop spans 15 amino acids. From germline, CDR1 is SEHNR and CDR2 FQNEAQ (reference sequence). CDR3: CASSLGADINYGYTF. The CDR3 DNA sequence: TGTGCCAGCAGCTTAGGGGCAGACATTAACTATGGCTACACCTTC.